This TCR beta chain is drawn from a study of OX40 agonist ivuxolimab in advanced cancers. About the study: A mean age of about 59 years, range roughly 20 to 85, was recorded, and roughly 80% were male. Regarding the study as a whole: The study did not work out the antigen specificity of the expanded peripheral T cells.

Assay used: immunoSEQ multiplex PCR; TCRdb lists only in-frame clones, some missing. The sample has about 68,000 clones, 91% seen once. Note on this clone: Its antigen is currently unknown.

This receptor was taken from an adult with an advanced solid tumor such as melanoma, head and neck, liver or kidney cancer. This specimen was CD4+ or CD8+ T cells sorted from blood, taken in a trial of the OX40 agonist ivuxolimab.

CDR3 residues: CASSEWTGAGGELFF. For the CDR3, the DNA is TGTGCCAGCAGTGAATGGACAGGGGCCGGCGGGGAGCTGTTTTTT. The chain has TRBV6-1 and TRBJ2-2; 9 nucleotides align to TRBD1. The length of the CDR3 is 15 residues. With V trimmed by 2 bases and J by 7 bases, 5 bases remained unmatched. Germline CDR1 and CDR2: MNHNS and SASEGT.